What follows are 27 T cell receptor beta chains derived from one specimen sequenced in a study of Ad26.COV2.S vaccination and SARS-CoV-2 variants. Clones were read by immunoSEQ multiplex PCR, and TCRdb kept only the in-frame ones, dropping some. Here the sample spans about 350,000 clones, more than 75% being singletons. The sample's treatment: 19 received Ad26.COV2.S at low or high dose, single or two shots; about 5 received placebo; per-sample allocation not given. Collection of samples fell on day 63 after the first vaccine or placebo injection. The sequencing used peripheral blood, collected in a trial of Ad26.COV2.S vaccine versus placebo. All receptors come from a person aged 18-65 years who received the Ad26.COV2.S COVID-19 vaccine or a placebo.

Only one count was recorded for this clone. This chain links TRBV7-2 with TRBJ2-3, with 13 nucleotides matching TRBD2. Germline lookup yields CDR1 SGHTA and CDR2 FQGNSA. The V segment lost 5 bases and the J segment 0 bases; nucleotides outside the gene matches: 8. This CDR3 region has 18 residues. In nucleotides, the CDR3 is TGTGCCAGCAGCCCGAGGACTAGCGGGGGCCAAAGCACAGATACGCAGTATTTT. It specifies CASSPRTSGGQSTDTQYF.

J is TRBJ2-7 and V is TRBV5-6; D might be TRBD1 (7 bases). The CDR3 is 16 residues long. V lost 0 bases to trimming and J lost 1 base, with 14 bases between them. The germline V gene has CDR1 SGHDT and CDR2 YYEEEE. CDR3 amino acids: CASSLVETGRSYEQYF. DNA for the CDR3: TGTGCCAGCAGCTTGGTAGAGACAGGGAGGTCCTACGAGCAGTACTTC.

With regard to this clone: At one end the junction does not follow the germline gene, possibly because of a read error. V usage is TRBV9 and J usage is TRBJ2-5; TRBD2 is a possible D gene (6 bases). Germline CDR1 SGDLS, CDR2 YYNGEE. The CDR3 has 18 residues. This CDR3 is CASCVGGEAGPRWETQYF. For the CDR3, the DNA is TGTGCCAGCTGCGTAGGAGGGGAGGCAGGGCCACGGTGGGAGACCCAGTACTTC.

V is TRBV19 and J is TRBJ2-7; the D is unclear. This CDR3 spans 14 amino acids. V was trimmed by 3 bases and J by 7 bases, leaving 16 bases between them. Germline V gives CDR1 LNHDA, CDR2 SQIVND (reference sequence). Here the CDR3 reads CASSIGDSFREQYF. The CDR3 coding sequence is TGTGCCAGTAGTATCGGAGATTCCTTTCGAGAGCAGTACTTC. Complete variable domain (other parts from reference TRBV19 and TRBJ2-7): DGGITQSPKYLFRKEGQNVTLSCEQNLNHDAMYWYRQDPGQGLRLIYYSQIVNDFQKGDIAEGYSVSREKKESFPLTVTSAQKNPTAFYLCASSIGDSFREQYFGPGTRLTVT.

J is TRBJ1-6 and V is TRBV12-3 or TRBV12-4; a weak D match, TRBD1 (6 bases). V was clipped by 6 bases and J by 10 bases, with 13 bases between them. The CDR3 sequence is 13 residues long. The CDR3 loop reads CASRTGRESPLHF. The CDR3 DNA is TGTGCCAGCAGAACAGGGAGAGAATCACCCCTCCACTTT.

The V call is TRBV19, the J call TRBJ1-1; no clear D gene. Germline-derived CDR1 and CDR2 are LNHDA and SQIVND (reference sequence). Deletions cut 7 bases from V and 0 bases from J, with 21 bases between. The CDR3 consists of 17 residues. The CDR3 is CASTPPTHSSMNTEAFF. Written as DNA, the CDR3 is TGTGCCAGTACACCGCCCACACATAGCTCTATGAACACTGAAGCTTTCTTT.

The chain joins TRBV18 to TRBJ1-4; TRBD1 aligns across 7 bases. From germline, CDR1 is KGHSH and CDR2 LQKENI. V lost 2 bases and J lost 0; bases outside the gene matches: 6. This CDR3 is built from 17 residues. The CDR3 region is CASSPGQAGATNEKLFF. CDR3 coding DNA: TGTGCCAGCTCACCAGGACAGGCGGGGGCAACTAATGAAAAACTGTTTTTT.

This clone was detected only a few times. The rearrangement joins TRBV6-5 to TRBJ1-1, with 7 nucleotides matching TRBD1. This CDR3 spans 15 amino acids. Looked up from germline, CDR1 is MNHEY and CDR2 is SVGAGI. V was clipped by 6 bases and J by 2 bases; unmatched bases: 9. The CDR3 DNA sequence: TGTGCCAGCAGGGCAAACAGGGGAGAAAACACTGAAGCTTTCTTT. It translates to CASRANRGENTEAFF.

V and J are TRBV7-8 and TRBJ2-3; D is ambiguous. This CDR3 spans 13 amino acids. Germline V lookup: CDR1 SGHVS, CDR2 FQNEAQ. V lost 1 base and J 4 bases, leaving 6 bases between the germline ends. CDR3 coding DNA: TGTGCCAGCAGCTTAGTATCCGCAGATACGCAGTATTTT. It encodes CASSLVSADTQYF.

V is TRBV6-2 or TRBV6-3 and J is TRBJ2-1; D remains ambiguous. Deletions cut 2 bases from V and 0 bases from J, with 8 bases between. Germline V gives CDR1 MNHEY, CDR2 SVGEGT. There are 15 residues in the CDR3. The CDR3 reads CASSYVPDSYNEQFF. CDR3 nucleotides: TGTGCCAGCAGTTACGTGCCCGACTCCTACAATGAGCAGTTCTTC.

The chain uses TRBV7-9 and TRBJ2-3, with unresolved D. The CDR3 length is 12 residues. Germline CDR1 is SEHNR and CDR2 is FQNEAQ (reference sequence). V dropped 3 bases and J dropped 11 bases, with 12 bases sitting between them. CDR3 amino acids: CASSLKHPGQYF. In DNA form, the CDR3 reads TGTGCCAGCAGCTTGAAACACCCGGGGCAGTATTTT.

This clone was counted a few times. V usage is TRBV30 and J usage is TRBJ1-6; the D is unclear. V gave up 0 bases and J gave up 14 bases, with 8 bases separating them. The CDR3 spans 11 residues. Germline assignment: CDR1 GTSNPN and CDR2 SVGIG (reference sequence). The CDR3 here is CAWSVRDTLHF. The DNA for the CDR3 is TGTGCCTGGAGTGTAAGAGACACCCTCCACTTT.

The rearrangement links TRBV20-1 to TRBJ2-7; 7 positions match TRBD2. V was pared by 6 bases and J by 3 bases, with 2 bases of the junction left unmatched. Germline V lookup: CDR1 DFQATT, CDR2 SNEGSKA (reference sequence). CDR3 length equals 11 residues. CDR3 protein: CSARDYYEQYF. In DNA, the CDR3 is TGCAGTGCGCGGGACTACTACGAGCAGTACTTC.

J is TRBJ1-2 and V is TRBV14; D gene unclear. The V end was cut by 3 bases, the J end by 5 bases, with 13 bases between. Germline V gene data show CDR1 as SGHDN and CDR2 as FVKESK. The CDR3 loop spans 14 amino acids. In DNA form, the CDR3 reads TGTGCCAGCAGCCAGAGTGGTTTTTCTTATGGCTACACCTTC. Its translation is CASSQSGFSYGYTF.

The chain is built from TRBV12-2 and TRBJ1-2. TRBV12-2 is noted as a pseudogene. CDR3 length equals 12 residues. In DNA, the CDR3 is TGTGCAAGTCGCTTACGCGACTATGGCTACACCTTC. Its translation is CASRLRDYGYTF.

The gene calls are TRBV12-3 or TRBV12-4 and TRBJ1-2; unclear D gene. The CDR3 has 13 amino acids. The V gene lost 7 bases and the J gene lost 11 bases, with 20 bases spanning the gap. Written as DNA, the CDR3 is TGTGCCAGCAACCCCCCAGACCAATTTCGGTACACCTTC. It yields the protein CASNPPDQFRYTF.

J is TRBJ2-1 and V is TRBV3-1 (or the pseudogene TRBV3-2); 10 positions agree with TRBD1. Germline values: CDR1 LGHDT, CDR2 YNNKEL (reference sequence). V lost 5 bases to trimming and J lost 9 bases; unmatched junction nucleotides: 10. CDR3 length equals 15 residues. In nucleotides, the CDR3 is TGTGCCAGCAGCTCCCCCGGGACAGGGGATGTTGAGCAGTTCTTC. Translated: CASSSPGTGDVEQFF.

J is TRBJ1-5 and V is TRBV12-3 or TRBV12-4; D might be TRBD1 (6 bases). There are 13 residues in the CDR3. The V end was cut by 6 bases, the J end by 3 bases, with 9 bases between. The CDR3 loop is CASRRTVNQPQHF. The CDR3, as DNA: TGTGCCAGCAGGCGGACAGTCAATCAGCCCCAGCATTTT.

This clone is a singleton in its sample. The gene calls are TRBV4-3 and TRBJ1-2; D is ambiguous. Trimming took 0 bases from V and 0 from J, leaving 11 bases between them. The CDR3 has 16 residues. The germline CDR1 and CDR2 sequences are LGHNA and YSLEER. CDR3 amino acids: CASSQDTPGPNYGYTF. In DNA form, the CDR3 reads TGCGCCAGCAGCCAAGACACCCCAGGACCTAACTATGGCTACACCTTC.

The chain is built from TRBV11-2 and TRBJ2-2; D unclear. The CDR3 sequence is 14 residues long. Trimming removed 5 bases at V and 6 bases at J, with 13 bases between. Germline V CDR1 and CDR2: SGHAT, FQNNGV. CDR3 nucleotides: TGTGCCAGCAGCCTGCTGCAAGGACCCGGGGAGCTGTTTTTT. This encodes CASSLLQGPGELFF.

J is TRBJ1-5 and V is TRBV27, with D possibly TRBD1 on 6 matching bases. Germline V lookup: CDR1 MNHEY, CDR2 SMNVEV (reference sequence). Trimming left V 5 bases short and J 6 bases short, with 14 bases between. The CDR3 is 14 residues long. The CDR3 sequence: CASSLDRRGQPQHF. DNA of the CDR3: TGTGCCAGCAGTCTAGACAGGAGGGGTCAGCCCCAGCATTTT.

V usage is TRBV6-5 and J usage is TRBJ2-5; 7 positions agree with TRBD1. CDR3 length equals 13 residues. The V and J ends lost 6 bases and 5 bases, in that order; junction bases with no gene match: 6. Germline V gives CDR1 MNHEY, CDR2 SVGAGI. CDR3 residues: CASSYRGGETQYF. The DNA of the CDR3 is TGTGCCAGCAGCTACAGGGGTGGGGAGACCCAGTACTTC.

This clone was counted only a few times. The chain uses TRBV6-5 and TRBJ2-2, with no clear D. The CDR3 has 13 residues. Germline V lookup: CDR1 MNHEY, CDR2 SVGAGI. Trimming left V 7 bases short and J 7 bases short, with 13 bases between. DNA for the CDR3: TGTGCCAGCATACCGGTCTTCGGCGGGGAGCTGTTTTTT. It yields the protein CASIPVFGGELFF.

This sequence joins TRBV11-1 and TRBJ2-2; 10 nucleotides line up with TRBD1. CDR1 is SGHAT and CDR2 is FQDESV in the germline V gene (reference sequence). Trimming at V came to 4 bases and at J to 7 bases, leaving 9 bases not matched to a gene. The CDR3 totals 16 residues. Here the CDR3 reads CASSWPGQGIGGELFF. CDR3 bases: TGTGCCAGCAGCTGGCCGGGACAGGGGATCGGCGGGGAGCTGTTTTTT.

The rearrangement uses TRBV4-1 and TRBJ1-6, with no clear D. V lost 4 bases to trimming and J lost 6 bases, with 4 bases between them. Per germline, CDR1 MGHRA and CDR2 YSYEKL. There are 12 residues in the CDR3. The DNA of the CDR3 is TGCGCCAGCAGCCCGGTTAATTCACCCCTCCACTTT. Translation gives CASSPVNSPLHF.

This sequence joins TRBV19 and TRBJ1-1; 7 bases are a match to TRBD1. This CDR3 comprises 15 residues. J gave up 5 bases and V 8 bases, and 14 bases lay outside the gene matches. Germline-derived CDR1 and CDR2 are LNHDA and SQIVND (reference sequence). The CDR3 region is CASRHPGQWGTEAFF. CDR3 nucleotide sequence: TGTGCCAGTCGACATCCGGGACAGTGGGGGACTGAAGCTTTCTTT.

The rearrangement uses TRBV3-1 (or the pseudogene TRBV3-2) and TRBJ2-2; no definite D call. V gave up 6 bases and J gave up 3 bases, with 8 bases separating them. Germline V CDR1 and CDR2: LGHDT, YNNKEL (reference sequence). CDR3 length equals 13 residues. CDR3 protein: CASRIGHTGELFF. The CDR3 DNA sequence: TGTGCCAGCAGAATCGGACACACCGGGGAGCTGTTTTTT.